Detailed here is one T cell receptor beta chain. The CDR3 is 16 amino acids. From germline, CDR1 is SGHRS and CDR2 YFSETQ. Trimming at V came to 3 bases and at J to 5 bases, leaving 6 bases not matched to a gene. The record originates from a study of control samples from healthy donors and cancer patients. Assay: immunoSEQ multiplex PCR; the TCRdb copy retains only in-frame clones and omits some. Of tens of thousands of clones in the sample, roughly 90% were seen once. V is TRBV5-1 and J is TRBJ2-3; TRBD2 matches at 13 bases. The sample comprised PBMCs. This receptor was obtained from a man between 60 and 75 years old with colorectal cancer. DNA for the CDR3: TGCGCCAGCAGCTGGCCGGGACTAGCGGGGATAGATACGCAGTATTTT. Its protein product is CASSWPGLAGIDTQYF.